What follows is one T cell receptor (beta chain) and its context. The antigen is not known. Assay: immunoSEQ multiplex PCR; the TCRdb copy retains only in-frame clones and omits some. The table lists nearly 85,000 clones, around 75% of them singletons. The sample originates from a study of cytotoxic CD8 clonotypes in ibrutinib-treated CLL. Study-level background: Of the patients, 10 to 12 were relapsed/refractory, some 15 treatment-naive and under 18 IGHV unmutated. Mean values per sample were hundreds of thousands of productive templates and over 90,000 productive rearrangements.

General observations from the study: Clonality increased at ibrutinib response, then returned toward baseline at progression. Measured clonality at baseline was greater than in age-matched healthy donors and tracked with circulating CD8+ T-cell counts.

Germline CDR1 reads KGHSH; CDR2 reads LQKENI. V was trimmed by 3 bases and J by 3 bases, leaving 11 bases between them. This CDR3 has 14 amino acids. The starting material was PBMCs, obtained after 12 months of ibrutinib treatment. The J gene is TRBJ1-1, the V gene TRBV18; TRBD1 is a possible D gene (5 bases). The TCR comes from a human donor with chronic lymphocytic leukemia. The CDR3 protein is CASSPGTYDTEAFF. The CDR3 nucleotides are TGTGCCAGCTCACCCGGGACCTATGACACTGAAGCTTTCTTT. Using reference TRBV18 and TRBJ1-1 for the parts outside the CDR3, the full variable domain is NAGVMQNPRHLVRRRGQEARLRCSPMKGHSHVYWYRQLPEEGLKFMVYLQKENIIDESGMPKERFSAEFPKEGPSILRIQQVVRGDSAAYFCASSPGTYDTEAFFGQGTRLTVV.